The source of this T cell receptor beta chain is a study of spatial heterogeneity in lung cancer. Study-wide points: The study found that expanded intratumoral alpha and beta TCR counts tracked tumor mutation counts.

Documented time point: sample taken at primary tumor resection. This clonotype has only a few counts. Its antigen is not identified. Because this beta chain is a stray read in a library intended to capture alpha chains, its abundance should not be given much weight. This CDR3 is 17 amino acids long. TCRdb re-called the 5' RACE reads through MiXCR, storing one row per CDR3 protein. The data contain about 16,000 distinct CDR3 sequences, about 6.1% of them singletons. This specimen consisted of lung tumor tissue, obtained at surgery. This chain uses TRBV12-2 with TRBJ1-2. TRBV12-2 has pseudogene status. The TCR originated in a female donor with early-stage non-small cell lung cancer. The CDR3 coding sequence is TGTGCAAGTCGCTTAGTGTTTGTGGAGGATACAGACGATGGCTACACCTTC. Amino acids: CASRLVFVEDTDDGYTF.